The 5 T cell receptor beta chains given below trace back to one sample, sequenced in a study of identical twins. Each CDR3 protein is one row after TCRdb ran MiXCR on the 5' RACE reads. The sample has some 1,600,000 distinct CDR3 sequences, roughly 35% seen once. Sequenced material: cord blood. The receptors were sampled from a newborn girl in good health.

The J gene is TRBJ1-1, the V gene TRBV12-3 or TRBV12-4; 9 bases agree with TRBD1. J lost 7 bases, V lost 3 bases, and 12 bases had no gene match. The CDR3 has 16 amino acids. The CDR3 loop reads CASSLGKGTGKSEAFF. The CDR3 DNA reads TGTGCCAGCAGTTTGGGAAAAGGGACAGGGAAGAGTGAAGCTTTCTTT.

The rearrangement uses TRBV12-3 or TRBV12-4 and TRBJ1-1, with a tentative D call TRBD1 (5 bases). The CDR3 is 12 residues long. V lost 2 bases and J 11 bases, leaving 12 bases between the germline ends. In DNA form, the CDR3 reads TGTGCCAGCAGTTTAAGGGCAGGGCAGGCTTTCTTT. Its protein product is CASSLRAGQAFF.

This clonotype was seen a handful of times. The chain couples TRBV28 to TRBJ1-4; unclear D gene. The CDR3 extends over 14 amino acids. Germline CDR1 and CDR2: MDHEN and SYDVKM. The V end was cut by 5 bases, the J end by 10 bases, with 17 bases between. CDR3 residues: CASSIRWGTVKLFF. CDR3 in DNA: TGTGCCAGCAGTATAAGGTGGGGAACCGTAAAACTGTTTTTT.

This chain joins TRBV7-2 and TRBJ2-2; the D is unclear. Trimming removed 2 bases from V and 9 bases from J, with 4 bases in between. The length of the CDR3 is 11 residues. Per germline, CDR1 SGHTA and CDR2 FQGNSA. CDR3 sequence reads: CASSLIRELFF. In DNA, the CDR3 is TGTGCCAGCAGCTTAATCCGGGAGCTGTTTTTT.

In its sample, this clonotype was seen a few times. V gene TRBV6-2 or TRBV6-3 combines with J gene TRBJ2-1; 7 bases fit TRBD2. The V gene end was trimmed by 2 bases and the J gene end by 4 bases; junction bases not matched to a gene: 8. In germline, CDR1 is MNHEY, CDR2 SVGEGT. The CDR3 has 16 amino acids. CDR3 region: CASSYQRLADYNEQFF. CDR3 in DNA: TGTGCCAGCAGTTACCAAAGACTAGCAGATTACAATGAGCAGTTCTTC.